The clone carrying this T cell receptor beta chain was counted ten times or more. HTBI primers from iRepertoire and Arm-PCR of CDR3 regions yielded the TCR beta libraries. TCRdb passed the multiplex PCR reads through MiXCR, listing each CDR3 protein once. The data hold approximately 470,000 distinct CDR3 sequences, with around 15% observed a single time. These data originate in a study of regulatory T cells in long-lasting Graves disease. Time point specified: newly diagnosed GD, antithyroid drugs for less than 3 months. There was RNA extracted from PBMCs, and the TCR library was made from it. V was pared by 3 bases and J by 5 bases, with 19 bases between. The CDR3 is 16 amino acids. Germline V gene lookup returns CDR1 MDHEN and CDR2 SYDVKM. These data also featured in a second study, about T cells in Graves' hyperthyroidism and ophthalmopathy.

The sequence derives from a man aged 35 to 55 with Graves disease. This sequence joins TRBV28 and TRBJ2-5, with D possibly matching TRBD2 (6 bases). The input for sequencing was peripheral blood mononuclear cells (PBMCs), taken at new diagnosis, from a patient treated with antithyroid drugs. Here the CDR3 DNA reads TGTGCCAGCAGTTTTTCTAGCGCAGAAAGGGCGGAGACCCAGTACTTC. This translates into CASSFSSAERAETQYF.